This entry concerns a single T cell receptor (beta chain). Its antigen is unidentified. The junction had 3 bases not matched to a gene; V was cut back by 4 bases and J by 4 bases. The CDR3 runs 14 residues. Germline V gene lookup returns CDR1 LNHDA and CDR2 SQIVND (reference sequence). Both 60 Vbeta primers and 13 Jbeta primers went into the PCR. The data were produced by immunoSEQ multiplex PCR, yet TCRdb's version contains in-frame clones alone and is incomplete. The table has roughly 180,000 clones, around 82% seen once. These data originate in a study of cytomegalovirus exposure and HLA in healthy donors. Findings and caveats of the study: According to an earlier analysis, most TCR beta V segments yielded productive rearrangements about 87% or about 30% of the time. Analyzed later, association rates of TCRs varied across HLA loci, with DRB1 most and HLA-C fewest. A link between a missense DCLRE1C variant and TCR beta V- and J-gene trimming emerged from a later analysis. Several of the most significant clusters appeared linked to common viral pathogens, based on a later analysis.

Sequencing was done on a sample of PBMCs. The rearrangement joins TRBV19 to TRBJ2-7; TRBD2 aligns across 11 bases. The source of this sequence is a male donor in good health and CMV-seronegative. In DNA, the CDR3 is TGTGCCAGTAGTACTACTAGCGGGAGTTACGAGCAGTACTTC. Translation: CASSTTSGSYEQYF.